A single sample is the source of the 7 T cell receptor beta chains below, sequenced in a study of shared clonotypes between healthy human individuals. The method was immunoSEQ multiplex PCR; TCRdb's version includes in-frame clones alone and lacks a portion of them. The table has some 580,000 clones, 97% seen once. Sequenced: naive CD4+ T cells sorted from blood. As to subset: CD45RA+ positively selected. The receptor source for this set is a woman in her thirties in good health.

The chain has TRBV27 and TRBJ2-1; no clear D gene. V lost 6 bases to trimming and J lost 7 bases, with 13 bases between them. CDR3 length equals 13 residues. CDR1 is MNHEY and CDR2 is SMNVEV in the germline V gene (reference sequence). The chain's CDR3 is CASSRTGRNEQFF. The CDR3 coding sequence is TGTGCCAGCAGCCGTACTGGGCGTAATGAGCAGTTCTTC.

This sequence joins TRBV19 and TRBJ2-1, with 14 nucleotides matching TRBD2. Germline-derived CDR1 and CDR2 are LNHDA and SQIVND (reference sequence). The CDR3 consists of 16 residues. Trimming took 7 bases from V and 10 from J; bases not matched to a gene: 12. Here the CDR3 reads CASTDSGTSGSYEQFF. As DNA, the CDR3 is TGTGCCAGTACCGACTCCGGGACTAGCGGGAGTTACGAGCAGTTCTTC.

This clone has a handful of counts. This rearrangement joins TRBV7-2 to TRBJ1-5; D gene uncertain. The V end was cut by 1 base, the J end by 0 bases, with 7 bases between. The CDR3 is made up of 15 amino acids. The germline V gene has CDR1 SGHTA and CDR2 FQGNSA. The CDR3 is CASSLVHNSNQPQHF. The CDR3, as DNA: TGTGCCAGCAGCTTAGTGCACAATAGCAATCAGCCCCAGCATTTT.

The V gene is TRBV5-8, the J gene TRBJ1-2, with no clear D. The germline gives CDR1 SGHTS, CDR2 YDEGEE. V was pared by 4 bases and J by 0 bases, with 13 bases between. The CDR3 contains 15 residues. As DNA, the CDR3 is TGTGCCAGCAGCAAAACGGGCTCAGCTAACTATGGCTACACCTTC. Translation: CASSKTGSANYGYTF.

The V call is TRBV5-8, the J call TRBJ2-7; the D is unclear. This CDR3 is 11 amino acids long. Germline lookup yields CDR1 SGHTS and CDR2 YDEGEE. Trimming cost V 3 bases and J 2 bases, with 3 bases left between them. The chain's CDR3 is CASSYAYEQYF. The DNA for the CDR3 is TGTGCCAGCAGCTACGCCTACGAGCAGTACTTC.

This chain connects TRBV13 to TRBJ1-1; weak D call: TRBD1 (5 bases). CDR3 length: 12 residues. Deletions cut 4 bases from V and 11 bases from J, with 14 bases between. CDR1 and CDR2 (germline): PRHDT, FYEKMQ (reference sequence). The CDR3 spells CASSSGGLGAFF. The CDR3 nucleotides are TGTGCCAGCAGCTCGGGGGGACTTGGGGCTTTCTTT.

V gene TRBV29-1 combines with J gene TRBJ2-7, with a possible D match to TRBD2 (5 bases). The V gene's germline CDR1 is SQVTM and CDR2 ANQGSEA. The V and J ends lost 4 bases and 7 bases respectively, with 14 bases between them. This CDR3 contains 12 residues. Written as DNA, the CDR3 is TGCAGCGTTGTTGTGGACTCAGTGGAGCAGTACTTC. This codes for CSVVVDSVEQYF.